The 21 T cell receptor beta chains in this list originate from one sample, sequenced in a study of T-cell reconstitution after alpha-beta-depleted transplantation in children. Unique molecular identifiers were incorporated when the TCRbeta library was constructed. A single record per CDR3 protein comes from TCRdb applying MiXCR to the PCR reads. The repertoire holds some 350,000 distinct CDR3 sequences, with under 20% as singletons. Specimen: PBMCs, mostly from graft donor cells, collected 360 days after TCRalphabeta/CD19-depleted stem cell transplant. These receptors all come from a male patient between 2 and 10 years old who had a stem cell transplant for acute lymphoblastic leukemia, so the T cells may come from the graft donor.

About this clonotype: A much larger clonotype is one base distant, so this may be a read error. This CDR3 is missing its conserved last phenylalanine or tryptophan, likely due to a read error. The V and J genes are TRBV6-1 and TRBJ2-1; possible D gene TRBD1, 5 bases. Trimming took 6 bases from V and 8 from J, leaving 14 bases between them. Germline V lookup: CDR1 MNHNS, CDR2 SASEGT. The CDR3 has 13 amino acids. CDR3 sequence reads: CASRPFVGDEQFV. The CDR3 DNA reads TGTGCCAGCAGGCCCTTCGTAGGGGATGAGCAGTTCGTC.

This clonotype was observed once. The genes are TRBV20-1 and TRBJ2-1, with a tentative D call TRBD2 (6 bases). Trimming took off 1 base at V and 5 bases at J, with 9 bases between the two ends. Germline V gene data show CDR1 as DFQATT and CDR2 as SNEGSKA (reference sequence). The CDR3 loop spans 13 amino acids. CDR3 in DNA: TGCAGTGCTAGAGGTCGGGAGAACAATGAGCAGTTCTTC. Translation gives CSARGRENNEQFF.

This clonotype appeared many times. This chain links TRBV4-3 with TRBJ2-2; TRBD2 matches at 8 bases. This CDR3 is 14 amino acids long. Germline V lookup: CDR1 LGHNA, CDR2 YSLEER. Germline trimming cut 4 bases from V and 7 bases from J; bases unmatched to any gene: 5. CDR3 sequence reads: CASSPKRGYGELFF. As DNA, the CDR3 is TGCGCCAGCAGCCCCAAGCGGGGGTACGGGGAGCTGTTTTTT.

The chain couples TRBV7-9 to TRBJ2-1, with D perhaps matching TRBD2 (5 bases). Trimming cost V 1 base and J 0 bases, with 10 bases left between them. The CDR3 spans 16 residues. Germline V lookup: CDR1 SEHNR, CDR2 FQNEAQ (reference sequence). The CDR3 region is CASSLGSGDSYNEQFF. As DNA, the CDR3 is TGTGCCAGCAGCTTAGGCAGCGGAGACTCCTACAATGAGCAGTTCTTC. Filled out from reference TRBV7-9 and TRBJ2-1, the complete variable domain reads DTGVSQNPRHKITKRGQNVTFRCDPISEHNRLYWYRQTLGQGPEFLTYFQNEAQLEKSRLLSDRFSAERPKGSFSTLEIQRTEQGDSAMYLCASSLGSGDSYNEQFFGPGTRLTVL.

V gene TRBV9 combines with J gene TRBJ2-1; 7 bases agree with TRBD2. This CDR3 comprises 16 residues. The V gene end was trimmed by 0 bases and the J gene end by 8 bases; junction bases not matched to a gene: 11. The V gene's germline CDR1 is SGDLS and CDR2 YYNGEE. The CDR3 sequence: CASSVESSGIWDEQFF. DNA for the CDR3: TGTGCCAGCAGCGTAGAGAGCAGCGGGATTTGGGATGAGCAGTTCTTC.

This chain links TRBV28 with TRBJ1-2; possible D gene TRBD1, 5 bases. There are 15 residues in the CDR3. The V end was cut by 4 bases, the J end by 0 bases, with 12 bases between. The germline gives CDR1 MDHEN, CDR2 SYDVKM. CDR3 region: CASSSRQPSNYGYTF. CDR3 bases: TGTGCCAGCAGTTCGAGACAGCCGTCTAACTATGGCTACACCTTC.

This clonotype appeared a few times. The chain has TRBV5-1 and TRBJ1-1, with D unclear. In germline, CDR1 is SGHRS, CDR2 YFSETQ. V gave up 0 bases and J gave up 1 base, with 7 bases separating them. This CDR3 region has 14 residues. The CDR3 DNA reads TGCGCCAGCAGCTTGGACAAGACGAACACTGAAGCTTTCTTT. This encodes CASSLDKTNTEAFF.

This clonotype was seen repeatedly, ten times or more. The CDR3 coding sequence is TGCAGTGCTAGAGGTGGACTAGCGAACTCCTACAATGAGCAGTTCTTC. Translated, it gives CSARGGLANSYNEQFF. The chain links TRBV20-1 to TRBJ2-1, with 9 bases that match TRBD2. After removal of 1 base from V and 0 bases from J, the junction contained 4 bases not matched to a gene. CDR1 and CDR2 (germline): DFQATT, SNEGSKA (reference sequence). The CDR3 spans 16 residues.

The sample holds many counts of this clonotype. Here the CDR3 reads CSARTGTRISSYNEQFF. DNA of the CDR3: TGCAGCGCCAGGACAGGGACCCGTATCAGCTCCTACAATGAGCAGTTCTTC. The chain couples TRBV29-1 to TRBJ2-1; 8 bases map to TRBD1. Trimming removed 7 bases from V and 0 bases from J; junction bases left unmatched: 14. The CDR3 contains 17 residues. Per germline, CDR1 SQVTM and CDR2 ANQGSEA.

The chain is built from TRBV7-2 and TRBJ1-5; no clear D. CDR1 and CDR2 (germline): SGHTA, FQGNSA. The CDR3 runs 14 residues. V gave up 6 bases and J gave up 2 bases, with 11 bases separating them. CDR3 region: CASSGQVGNQPQHF. The DNA of the CDR3 is TGTGCCAGCAGTGGGCAGGTTGGCAATCAGCCCCAGCATTTT.

This clonotype was seen many times. The chain joins TRBV28 to TRBJ2-7, with 12 bases aligning to TRBD2. V shed 6 bases, J shed 4 bases, and the junction held 4 bases outside the gene matches. The CDR3 covers 14 residues. Germline V lookup: CDR1 MDHEN, CDR2 SYDVKM. CDR3 nucleotides: TGTGCCAGCAGGGCGACTAGCGGGAGATACGAGCAGTACTTC. Amino acid sequence: CASRATSGRYEQYF.

V is TRBV4-3 and J is TRBJ2-5; a possible D gene is TRBD2 (6 bases). The V and J ends lost 0 bases and 4 bases respectively, with 12 bases between them. In germline, CDR1 is LGHNA, CDR2 YSLEER. This CDR3 comprises 15 residues. CDR3 protein: CASSQDLGGSETQYF. The CDR3 DNA reads TGCGCCAGCAGCCAAGATCTTGGAGGGTCAGAGACCCAGTACTTC.

The rearrangement links TRBV6-2 or TRBV6-3 to TRBJ2-1, with D perhaps TRBD1 (6 bases). Germline V lookup: CDR1 MNHEY, CDR2 SVGEGT. The CDR3 sequence is 18 residues long. Deletions cut 5 bases from V and 4 bases from J, with 24 bases between. CDR3 region: CASSPLGALWGRYNEQFF. The CDR3, as DNA: TGTGCCAGCAGTCCCCTGGGTGCACTATGGGGGCGATACAATGAGCAGTTCTTC.

This clonotype was counted between two and nine times. The genes are TRBV9 and TRBJ2-7, with 11 bases that match TRBD1. Germline CDR1 and CDR2: SGDLS and YYNGEE. V gave up 4 bases and J gave up 4 bases; unmatched junction bases: 4. This CDR3 comprises 14 residues. The CDR3 sequence: CASSNGQGAYEQYF. In DNA form, the CDR3 reads TGTGCCAGCAGCAACGGACAGGGGGCTTACGAGCAGTACTTC. Full variable domain (missing parts from reference TRBV9 and TRBJ2-7): DSGVTQTPKHLITATGQRVTLRCSPRSGDLSVYWYQQSLDQGLQFLIQYYNGEERAKGNILERFSAQQFPDLHSELNLSSLELGDSALYFCASSNGQGAYEQYFGPGTRLTVT.

CDR3 residues: CASSRVGLAGVGAQQRYNEQFF. As DNA, the CDR3 is TGTGCCAGCAGCCGGGTGGGACTAGCGGGAGTAGGGGCCCAACAGCGGTACAATGAGCAGTTCTTC. The gene calls are TRBV5-6 and TRBJ2-1, with TRBD2 identical over 14 bases. Trimming at V came to 4 bases and at J to 4 bases, leaving 22 bases not matched to a gene. Germline V lookup: CDR1 SGHDT, CDR2 YYEEEE. The CDR3 has 22 residues.

This clonotype turned up a few times. The CDR3 DNA sequence: TGTGCCAGCAGCTTAACCTCTTATATGGAGACCCAGTACTTC. The encoded protein is CASSLTSYMETQYF. The chain recombines TRBV7-6 with TRBJ2-5; D ambiguous. CDR1 and CDR2 (germline): SGHVS, FNYEAQ. The CDR3 runs to 14 residues. V gave up 2 bases and J gave up 5 bases, with 12 bases separating them.

This clonotype was observed a few times. The chain links TRBV20-1 to TRBJ2-1; 9 bases line up with TRBD2. The CDR3 is 13 residues long. Germline V lookup: CDR1 DFQATT, CDR2 SNEGSKA (reference sequence). J was trimmed by 9 bases and V by 3 bases; bases with no gene match: 6. The CDR3 DNA is TGCAGTGCTAGTGCCGTTAGCGGGGGTGAGCAGTTCTTC. It yields the protein CSASAVSGGEQFF.

This clonotype was detected only a few times. The DNA of the CDR3 is TGCGCCAGCAGCCAAGACCCTCCAGATACGCAGTATTTT. It codes for CASSQDPPDTQYF. The rearrangement uses TRBV4-3 and TRBJ2-3, with D hard to call. This CDR3 has 13 amino acids. The germline V gene has CDR1 LGHNA and CDR2 YSLEER. Trimming cost V 0 bases and J 4 bases, with 5 bases left between them.

This clonotype was observed many times. The J gene is TRBJ2-1, the V gene TRBV15; D is possibly TRBD2 (5 bases). This CDR3 comprises 15 residues. CDR1 is LNHNV and CDR2 is YYDKDF in the germline V gene (reference sequence). Trimming shortened V by 0 bases and J by 3 bases, and 9 bases separated the two germline ends. CDR3: CATSRDRGSYNEQFF. The CDR3, as DNA: TGTGCCACCAGCAGAGACCGGGGAAGCTACAATGAGCAGTTCTTC.

This clonotype was picked up a small number of times. The chain recombines TRBV12-3 or TRBV12-4 with TRBJ2-1; D perhaps matches TRBD2 (6 bases). The CDR3 is 15 amino acids. Trimming took off 2 bases at V and 6 bases at J, with 14 bases between the two ends. The CDR3 protein is CASSLWRERGNEQFF. In DNA, the CDR3 is TGTGCCAGCAGTTTATGGAGGGAGAGAGGCAATGAGCAGTTCTTC.

This clonotype was observed a handful of times. The rearrangement uses TRBV6-2 or TRBV6-3 and TRBJ2-2; 9 bases line up with TRBD2. Germline lookup yields CDR1 MNHEY and CDR2 SVGEGT. This CDR3 has 17 amino acids. Germline trimming cut 2 bases from V and 5 bases from J; bases unmatched to any gene: 9. The CDR3 sequence is CASSYPRGGPRTGELFF. CDR3 nucleotides: TGTGCCAGCAGTTACCCGCGGGGGGGTCCGCGGACCGGGGAGCTGTTTTTT.